The 25 T cell receptor beta chains given below trace back to one sample, sequenced in a study of blood T cell repertoires in COVID-19. Profiling relied on immunoSEQ multiplex PCR, and the TCRdb table lists in-frame clones only, not all of them. The sample has about 300,000 clones; about 89% are singletons. Sequences were obtained from peripheral blood. The receptor source for this set is a woman in her thirties or forties who had recovered from COVID-19.

V is TRBV5-4 and J is TRBJ1-2; perhaps TRBD1 as D (6 bases). The V and J ends lost 2 bases and 5 bases respectively, with 13 bases between them. CDR1 and CDR2 (germline): SGHNT, YYREEE (reference sequence). The CDR3 loop spans 14 amino acids. In DNA, the CDR3 is TGTGCCAGCAGCTTCTCCGGGACACCTTATGGCTACACCTTC. This translates into CASSFSGTPYGYTF.

J is TRBJ2-1 and V is TRBV9; TRBD2 matches at 11 bases. V was clipped by 2 bases and J by 8 bases; unmatched bases: 6. This CDR3 is 15 amino acids long. CDR1 is SGDLS, CDR2 YYNGEE, per germline. CDR3 coding DNA: TGTGCCAGCAGCGTTAGCGGGGGGGCCGTTCATGAGCAGTTCTTC. Translation gives CASSVSGGAVHEQFF.

The V call is TRBV12-3 or TRBV12-4, the J call TRBJ1-1; D gene ambiguous. Trimming took 3 bases from V and 4 from J, leaving 9 bases between them. The CDR3 runs 13 residues. CDR3 in amino acids: CASSFEPTTEAFF. The CDR3 region has the DNA TGTGCCAGCAGTTTTGAACCTACCACTGAAGCTTTCTTT.

This chain joins TRBV6-5 and TRBJ1-6, with D possibly TRBD1 on 5 matching bases. Trimming took off 6 bases at V and 9 bases at J, with 12 bases between the two ends. Germline V lookup: CDR1 MNHEY, CDR2 SVGAGI. This CDR3 contains 13 residues. For the CDR3, the DNA is TGTGCCAGCAGAGAGAGCGGGGGTTCACCCCTCCACTTT. It translates to CASRESGGSPLHF.

The chain has TRBV7-8 and TRBJ1-5; D perhaps matches TRBD1 (6 bases). Trimming took off 2 bases at V and 8 bases at J, with 19 bases between the two ends. Looked up from germline, CDR1 is SGHVS and CDR2 is FQNEAQ. The CDR3 consists of 16 residues. CDR3 residues: CASSLSPRGYMEPQHF. DNA of the CDR3: TGTGCCAGCAGCTTATCCCCCAGGGGCTATATGGAGCCCCAGCATTTT.

The rearrangement links TRBV9 to TRBJ2-3, with 12 bases lining up with TRBD1. The junction had 5 bases not matched to a gene; V was cut back by 0 bases and J by 6 bases. The germline gives CDR1 SGDLS, CDR2 YYNGEE. CDR3 length: 16 residues. CDR3 residues: CASSVVGQGAIDTQYF. The CDR3 DNA sequence: TGTGCCAGCAGCGTAGTGGGACAGGGGGCGATTGATACGCAGTATTTT.

J is TRBJ2-7 and V is TRBV5-1, with D possibly being TRBD2 (6 bases). Germline CDR1 reads SGHRS; CDR2 reads YFSETQ. The germline V and J ends were trimmed by 0 bases and 7 bases, with 14 bases remaining between them. The CDR3 spans 14 residues. The CDR3 sequence: CASSLEGGADEQYF. DNA for the CDR3: TGCGCCAGCAGCTTGGAAGGAGGGGCGGATGAGCAGTACTTC.

On this clone itself: At one end, the junction sequence differs from germline, possibly due to a read error. This chain links TRBV10-3 with TRBJ1-1; D is ambiguous. The CDR3 contains 14 residues. Germline values: CDR1 ENHRY, CDR2 SYGVKD. The DNA of the CDR3 is TGTGCCATCAGTGACTCAGGAGGGAACGCTGAAGCTTTCTTT. Encoded protein: CAISDSGGNAEAFF.

This chain uses TRBV7-8 with TRBJ1-1; D possibly corresponds to TRBD1 (5 bases). Germline V gene lookup returns CDR1 SGHVS and CDR2 FQNEAQ. CDR3 length: 13 amino acids. V lost 5 bases, J lost 11 bases, and 18 bases lay in between. CDR3 amino acids: CASSPPKSGKAFF. The CDR3 DNA sequence: TGTGCCAGCAGCCCGCCGAAGTCAGGGAAGGCTTTCTTT.

Note on this clone: An end of the junction does not agree with germline; a read error may underlie this. The chain links TRBV7-9 to TRBJ1-2; 12 bases are a match to TRBD1. Per germline, CDR1 SEHNR and CDR2 FQNEAQ (reference sequence). This CDR3 region has 15 residues. The CDR3: CASSLGGTGGYGYIF. The CDR3 DNA reads as TGTGCCAGCAGCTTAGGAGGGACAGGGGGCTATGGCTACATCTTC. Full variable domain (rest looked up from reference TRBV7-9 and TRBJ1-2): DTGVSQNPRHKITKRGQNVTFRCDPISEHNRLYWYRQTLGQGPEFLTYFQNEAQLEKSRLLSDRFSAERPKGSFSTLEIQRTEQGDSAMYLCASSLGGTGGYGYIFGSGTRLTVV.

The gene calls are TRBV27 and TRBJ2-3; 9 nucleotides line up with TRBD2. Germline CDR1 MNHEY, CDR2 SMNVEV (reference sequence). The CDR3 totals 15 residues. The junction had 9 bases not matched to a gene; V was cut back by 5 bases and J by 6 bases. In nucleotides, the CDR3 is TGTGCCAGCAGTCTCCTAGCGGGGTATACGGATACGCAGTATTTT. This codes for CASSLLAGYTDTQYF.

This clone was seen more than once but under ten times. V is TRBV6-5 and J is TRBJ1-1, with a weak D call TRBD1 (5 bases). There are 13 residues in the CDR3. Looked up from germline, CDR1 is MNHEY and CDR2 is SVGAGI. Trimming cost V 2 bases and J 4 bases, with 8 bases left between them. The CDR3 bases are TGTGCCAGCAGTTACGGGGCGAGCACTGAAGCTTTCTTT. Translation gives CASSYGASTEAFF.

The V gene is TRBV7-8, the J gene TRBJ1-5; D possibly corresponds to TRBD1 (5 bases). Trimming took 5 bases from V and 5 from J, leaving 16 bases between them. The CDR3 length is 15 residues. The V gene's germline CDR1 is SGHVS and CDR2 FQNEAQ. The CDR3 DNA follows: TGTGCCAGCAGCACGACAGACGGGCGGTATCAGCCCCAGCATTTT. Translation gives CASSTTDGRYQPQHF.

The J gene is TRBJ1-2, the V gene TRBV7-2; 8 bases are shared with TRBD1. CDR3 length equals 18 residues. V shed 0 bases, J shed 1 base, and the junction held 10 bases outside the gene matches. CDR1 and CDR2 (germline): SGHTA, FQGNSA. The CDR3 coding sequence is TGTGCCAGCAGCTTAGCGAGTACAGGGGGGACTGTTAACTATGGCTACACCTTC. As protein: CASSLASTGGTVNYGYTF.

The rearrangement links TRBV15 to TRBJ1-2; 7 bases match TRBD1. The CDR3 is 14 residues long. V lost 1 base and J lost 4; bases outside the gene matches: 3. Germline CDR1 LNHNV, CDR2 YYDKDF (reference sequence). In DNA, the CDR3 is TGTGCCACCAGCAGAGGACAGGGTGGCTATGGCTACACCTTC. This sequence encodes CATSRGQGGYGYTF.

The V gene is TRBV6-6, the J gene TRBJ1-2, with D perhaps matching TRBD1 (6 bases). The CDR3 covers 17 residues. The V gene's germline CDR1 is MNHNY and CDR2 SVGAGI (reference sequence). Trimming removed 5 bases at V and 6 bases at J, with 25 bases between. The CDR3 nucleotides read TGTGCCAGCAGTCTGTTTCGGACAGCTCTCTCTCTCGATGGCTACACCTTC. Its translation: CASSLFRTALSLDGYTF.

The chain employs TRBV25-1 and TRBJ1-4; D uncertain. Germline V gives CDR1 MGHDK, CDR2 SYGVNS. The CDR3 spans 15 residues. V lost 1 base and J lost 3, with 9 bases in between. DNA for the CDR3: TGTGCCAGCAGTGAATGGGAGACACCTAATGAAAAACTGTTTTTT. Its protein product is CASSEWETPNEKLFF.

The chain recombines TRBV5-1 with TRBJ2-5, with 13 bases fitting TRBD2. This CDR3 comprises 17 residues. Trimming at V came to 4 bases and at J to 1 base, leaving 7 bases not matched to a gene. In germline, CDR1 is SGHRS, CDR2 YFSETQ. CDR3 nucleotides: TGCGCCAGCAGCGTCGGACTAGCGGGGGCCCGCCAAGAGACCCAGTACTTC. Translation: CASSVGLAGARQETQYF.

The chain combines TRBV19 with TRBJ1-1; tentatively, D is TRBD1 (5 bases). The CDR3 spans 12 residues. The germline gives CDR1 LNHDA, CDR2 SQIVND (reference sequence). V was shortened by 6 bases and J by 5 bases, with 10 bases between the two germline ends. The CDR3 loop reads CASSWAGTEAFF. CDR3 bases: TGTGCCAGTAGCTGGGCAGGGACTGAAGCTTTCTTT.

The chain employs TRBV5-5 and TRBJ1-2, with 9 bases matching TRBD1. The CDR3 spans 13 residues. From germline, CDR1 is SGHKS and CDR2 YYEKEE (reference sequence). V lost 1 base and J lost 6; bases outside the gene matches: 1. CDR3 loop: CASSLRDRDGYTF. The CDR3 nucleotides are TGTGCCAGCAGCTTGAGGGACAGGGATGGCTACACCTTC.

The V gene is TRBV9, the J gene TRBJ2-7; D call uncertain. The CDR3 is 15 amino acids. The V end lost 0 bases, the J end lost 0 bases, and 10 bases lay between the germline ends. Germline V gene lookup returns CDR1 SGDLS and CDR2 YYNGEE. The CDR3 here is CASSVAVSHSYEQYF. The CDR3 nucleotides read TGTGCCAGCAGCGTAGCGGTGTCTCACTCCTACGAGCAGTACTTC.

The chain uses TRBV7-2 and TRBJ1-2, with 8 nucleotides matching TRBD1. V shed 3 bases, J shed 8 bases, and the junction held 5 bases outside the gene matches. Germline V lookup: CDR1 SGHTA, CDR2 FQGNSA. There are 13 residues in the CDR3. In nucleotides, the CDR3 is TGTGCCAGCAGCTTCCTGACAGGGGTAGGCTACACCTTC. Encoded protein: CASSFLTGVGYTF.

The chain recombines TRBV5-1 with TRBJ2-7; TRBD2 aligns across 10 bases. The junction had 6 bases not matched to a gene; V was cut back by 0 bases and J by 6 bases. CDR3 length equals 15 residues. Germline CDR1 is SGHRS and CDR2 is YFSETQ. In DNA form, the CDR3 reads TGCGCCAGCAGCTTGGCGCTAGCGGGGGACGGCGAGCAGTACTTC. It translates to CASSLALAGDGEQYF. Together with reference TRBV5-1 and TRBJ2-7, the CDR3 gives the full variable domain: KAGVTQTPRYLIKTRGQQVTLSCSPISGHRSVSWYQQTPGQGLQFLFEYFSETQRNKGNFPGRFSGRQFSNSRSEMNVSTLELGDSALYLCASSLALAGDGEQYFGPGTRLTVT.

The chain joins TRBV7-2 to TRBJ1-1, with 10 positions matching TRBD1. This CDR3 is 14 amino acids long. Germline values: CDR1 SGHTA, CDR2 FQGNSA. The V segment lost 6 bases and the J segment 0 bases; nucleotides outside the gene matches: 1. CDR3 sequence: CASRDRGMNTEAFF. CDR3 sequence (DNA): TGTGCCAGCAGGGACAGGGGGATGAACACTGAAGCTTTCTTT.

V is TRBV5-1 and J is TRBJ1-6, with 7 bases matching TRBD1. The CDR3 is 14 residues long. J was trimmed by 9 bases and V by 1 base; bases with no gene match: 4. The germline gives CDR1 SGHRS, CDR2 YFSETQ. The CDR3 protein is CASSLRQGGSPLHF. The CDR3 DNA follows: TGCGCCAGCAGCTTGCGGCAGGGGGGTTCACCCCTCCACTTT.